The entry below gives a single TCR beta chain sequence along with its context. Assay used: immunoSEQ multiplex PCR; TCRdb lists only in-frame clones, some missing. This sample has tens of thousands of clones, with 96% found just once. The length of the CDR3 is 14 residues. Trimming took off 3 bases at V and 8 bases at J, with 13 bases between the two ends. Germline V gives CDR1 KGHSH, CDR2 LQKENI. This record belongs to a study of technical replicates of blood from several donors. The genes are TRBV18 and TRBJ1-4; a weak D match, TRBD1 (5 bases). The sample was T cells isolated from PBMCs. The TCR originated in a human donor in good health. The CDR3: CASSPTDRGEKLFF. CDR3 coding DNA: TGTGCCAGCTCACCGACCGACCGGGGGGAAAAACTGTTTTTT.